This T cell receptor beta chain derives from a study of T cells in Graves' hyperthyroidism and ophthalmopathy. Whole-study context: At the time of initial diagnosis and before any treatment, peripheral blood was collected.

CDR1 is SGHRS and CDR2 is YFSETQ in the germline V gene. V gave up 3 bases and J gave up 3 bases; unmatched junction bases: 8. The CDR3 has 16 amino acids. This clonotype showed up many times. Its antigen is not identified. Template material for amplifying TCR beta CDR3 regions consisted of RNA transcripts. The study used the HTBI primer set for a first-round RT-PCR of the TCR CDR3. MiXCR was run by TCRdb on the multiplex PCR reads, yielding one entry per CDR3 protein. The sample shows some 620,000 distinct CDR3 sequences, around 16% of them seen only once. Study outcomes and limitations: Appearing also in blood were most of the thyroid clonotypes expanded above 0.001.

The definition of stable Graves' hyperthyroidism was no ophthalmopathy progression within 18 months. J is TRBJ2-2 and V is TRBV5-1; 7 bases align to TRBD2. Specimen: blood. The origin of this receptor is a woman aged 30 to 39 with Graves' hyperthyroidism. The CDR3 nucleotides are TGCGCCAGCAGCTCCCTTGGACTAGTTTACACCGGGGAGCTGTTTTTT. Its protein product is CASSSLGLVYTGELFF.